The 28 T cell receptor beta chains presented below share a single source sample, sequenced in a study of shared clonotypes between healthy human individuals. Naive-designated CD8 cells lacked CD45RO, were positively enriched for CCR7, and omitted terminally differentiated effector memory CD45RA+ cells. This table comes from immunoSEQ multiplex PCR, and its TCRdb copy is limited to in-frame clones, with some not included. The sample shows 600,000 or so clones, roughly 98% of them seen only once. The specimen sequenced was naive CD8+ T cells sorted from blood. The receptor set was obtained from a man aged 25-45 years in good health.

V and J are TRBV27 and TRBJ1-4; 9 bases match TRBD1. From germline, CDR1 is MNHEY and CDR2 SMNVEV (reference sequence). The CDR3 is 15 amino acids. With 0 bases clipped from V and 8 bases from J, the junction kept 4 bases outside the gene matches. CDR3 DNA: TGTGCCAGCAGTTTATCGGACAGGGGAAGCGAAAAACTGTTTTTT. Its translation: CASSLSDRGSEKLFF.

The chain recombines TRBV7-9 with TRBJ2-1, with a weak D call TRBD2 (6 bases). Germline CDR1 and CDR2: SEHNR and FQNEAQ (reference sequence). Trimming stripped 1 base from V and 0 bases from J, with 13 bases between. The CDR3 contains 17 residues. CDR3 DNA: TGTGCCAGCAGCTTAGGGTGGCGGGATAGCTCCTACAATGAGCAGTTCTTC. This encodes CASSLGWRDSSYNEQFF.

The V and J genes are TRBV9 and TRBJ2-7, with TRBD2 as a possible D gene (5 bases). The CDR3 covers 15 residues. In germline, CDR1 is SGDLS, CDR2 YYNGEE. V lost 2 bases and J lost 0, with 12 bases in between. The CDR3 DNA is TGTGCCAGCAGCGTTCAAGCGGATAGCTCCTACGAGCAGTACTTC. This sequence encodes CASSVQADSSYEQYF.

The chain joins TRBV29-1 to TRBJ2-7; a weak D match, TRBD1 (6 bases). Germline V gene data show CDR1 as SQVTM and CDR2 as ANQGSEA. The CDR3 has 15 amino acids. Trimming took 6 bases from V and 4 from J, leaving 22 bases between them. The CDR3 bases are TGCAGCGTCCTCACCCCCACAGGGTATGATTACGAGCAGTACTTC. It yields the protein CSVLTPTGYDYEQYF.

V is TRBV7-8 and J is TRBJ2-1; 11 bases fit TRBD2. V lost 4 bases to trimming and J lost 2 bases; unmatched junction nucleotides: 1. The CDR3 is made up of 15 amino acids. Per the germline V gene, CDR1 is SGHVS and CDR2 is FQNEAQ. CDR3 loop: CASSSSGRPYNEQFF. CDR3 in DNA: TGTGCCAGCAGCTCTAGCGGGAGGCCCTACAATGAGCAGTTCTTC.

The CDR3 loop is CASSRDATGADEQFF. As DNA, the CDR3 is TGTGCCAGCAGTAGAGACGCTACAGGGGCGGATGAGCAGTTCTTC. The rearrangement links TRBV11-3 to TRBJ2-1; 7 nucleotides line up with TRBD1. The CDR3 extends over 15 amino acids. V lost 6 bases and J lost 8; bases outside the gene matches: 13. CDR1 is SGHNT, CDR2 YENEEA, per germline. The full variable domain, in which reference TRBV11-3 and TRBJ2-1 provide the parts outside the CDR3, is EAGVVQSPRYKIIEKKQPVAFWCNPISGHNTLYWYLQNLGQGPELLIRYENEEAVDDSQLPKDRFSAERLKGVDSTLKIQPAELGDSAVYLCASSRDATGADEQFFGPGTRLTVL.

The chain employs TRBV4-3 and TRBJ2-1; D might be TRBD2 (5 bases). CDR1 and CDR2 from the germline V gene are LGHNA and YSLEER. This CDR3 region has 15 residues. The V gene lost 4 bases and the J gene lost 0 bases, with 10 bases spanning the gap. For the CDR3, the DNA is TGCGCCAGCAGCCGGACTGTTAGCTCCTACAATGAGCAGTTCTTC. Residues: CASSRTVSSYNEQFF.

The chain is built from TRBV9 and TRBJ2-6, with 7 bases that match TRBD2. Germline V gene data show CDR1 as SGDLS and CDR2 as YYNGEE. V shed 5 bases and J 15 bases; nucleotides not matched to a gene: 5. CDR3 length: 11 amino acids. CDR3 loop: CASRGPGGLTF. The CDR3 nucleotides read TGTGCCAGCAGGGGTCCGGGAGGCCTGACTTTC. The complete variable domain, with remaining parts taken from reference TRBV9 and TRBJ2-6, reads DSGVTQTPKHLITATGQRVTLRCSPRSGDLSVYWYQQSLDQGLQFLIQYYNGEERAKGNILERFSAQQFPDLHSELNLSSLELGDSALYFCASRGPGGLTFGAGSRLTVL.

This clone was seen once. The V gene is TRBV6-5, the J gene TRBJ1-1; perhaps TRBD1 as D (5 bases). V dropped 7 bases and J dropped 2 bases, with 11 bases sitting between them. This CDR3 has 13 residues. The germline gives CDR1 MNHEY, CDR2 SVGAGI. The CDR3 spells CASNAGGNTEAFF. CDR3 nucleotide sequence: TGTGCCAGCAACGCGGGGGGTAACACTGAAGCTTTCTTT.

V gene TRBV9 combines with J gene TRBJ2-2; D gene ambiguous. Per the germline V gene, CDR1 is SGDLS and CDR2 is YYNGEE. CDR3 length equals 18 residues. Trimming took off 0 bases at V and 3 bases at J, with 18 bases between the two ends. The CDR3 nucleotides are TGTGCCAGCAGCGTAGCCCGCGGTAAGGCGTTGGACACCGGGGAGCTGTTTTTT. Its protein is CASSVARGKALDTGELFF.

V and J are TRBV4-1 and TRBJ2-5; D remains unclear. This CDR3 region has 13 residues. Germline V CDR1 and CDR2: MGHRA, YSYEKL. V was pared by 3 bases and J by 9 bases, with 14 bases between. The CDR3 here is CASSQYPQGSQYF. Here the CDR3 DNA reads TGCGCCAGCAGCCAGTACCCCCAAGGGTCCCAGTACTTC.

The CDR3 loop is CASSSPLSGEAAQYF. The DNA of the CDR3 is TGTGCCAGCAGCTCCCCCCTCAGCGGGGAGGCCGCCCAGTACTTC. This chain links TRBV7-9 with TRBJ2-5, with 7 bases matching TRBD2. This CDR3 comprises 15 residues. Germline CDR1 SEHNR, CDR2 FQNEAQ (reference sequence). V lost 4 bases to trimming and J lost 9 bases; unmatched junction nucleotides: 14.

V gene TRBV6-5 combines with J gene TRBJ2-2, with a possible D match to TRBD1 (6 bases). The CDR3 has 14 amino acids. Between the trimmed V and J ends, which lost 6 bases and 7 bases, there was a span of 15 bases. Germline lookup yields CDR1 MNHEY and CDR2 SVGAGI. The CDR3 loop reads CASSSTGTIGELFF. CDR3 in DNA: TGTGCCAGCAGCTCAACAGGGACCATCGGGGAGCTGTTTTTT.

Notes on this clone: Other DNA sequences of this sample code for an identical CDR3. The chain employs TRBV28 and TRBJ2-7, with D tentatively TRBD1 (6 bases). V lost 3 bases, J lost 1 base, and 7 bases lay in between. Germline assignment: CDR1 MDHEN and CDR2 SYDVKM. This CDR3 comprises 13 residues. The CDR3 spells CASSLDSSYEQYF. For the CDR3, the DNA is TGTGCCAGCAGTTTGGACAGTTCCTACGAGCAGTACTTC.

The J gene is TRBJ1-1, the V gene TRBV27, with 8 bases identical to TRBD1. Trimming cost V 5 bases and J 7 bases; bases outside gene matches: 6. The germline gives CDR1 MNHEY, CDR2 SMNVEV (reference sequence). This CDR3 is 13 amino acids long. The CDR3 sequence is CASSDRGLSEAFF. The CDR3 DNA reads TGTGCCAGCAGTGACAGGGGTTTGAGTGAAGCTTTCTTT.

This clone has only one observation. This chain links TRBV29-1 with TRBJ2-1; 12 nucleotides align to TRBD1. V shed 6 bases, J shed 9 bases, and the junction held 6 bases outside the gene matches. Per germline, CDR1 SQVTM and CDR2 ANQGSEA. This CDR3 spans 13 amino acids. The CDR3 nucleotides read TGCAGCGTGATGGGACAGGGGGCGGGTGAGCAGTTCTTC. It encodes CSVMGQGAGEQFF.

CDR3 DNA sequence: TGTGCCAGCAGCTTATGGACGGGTCAGCCCCAGCATTTT. Translation: CASSLWTGQPQHF. V is TRBV11-1 and J is TRBJ1-5; D remains unclear. Looked up from germline, CDR1 is SGHAT and CDR2 is FQDESV (reference sequence). The CDR3 consists of 13 residues. Trimming pared 2 bases from V and 6 bases from J, leaving 8 bases between.

V gene TRBV19 combines with J gene TRBJ2-1; 8 bases agree with TRBD1. Germline CDR1 and CDR2: LNHDA and SQIVND (reference sequence). The CDR3 loop spans 19 amino acids. Trimming removed 4 bases from V and 8 bases from J; junction bases left unmatched: 22. The CDR3 spells CASSTHPPGTGFFGDEQFF. The CDR3, as DNA: TGTGCCAGTAGTACGCATCCCCCCGGGACAGGCTTTTTTGGGGATGAGCAGTTCTTC.

This rearrangement joins TRBV7-6 to TRBJ2-2; 9 nucleotides match TRBD1. V dropped 3 bases and J dropped 3; count of bases not matched to a gene: 11. CDR1 SGHVS and CDR2 FNYEAQ come from the germline V gene. The CDR3 covers 18 residues. CDR3 bases: TGTGCCAGCAGCTTTAGGGCCCCGGGACAGGGATACACCGGGGAGCTGTTTTTT. Protein: CASSFRAPGQGYTGELFF. Full variable domain (outside the CDR3, taken from reference TRBV7-6 and TRBJ2-2): GAGVSQSPRYKVTKRGQDVALRCDPISGHVSLYWYRQALGQGPEFLTYFNYEAQQDKSGLPNDRFSAERPEGSISTLTIQRTEQRDSAMYRCASSFRAPGQGYTGELFFGEGSRLTVL.

This rearrangement joins TRBV28 to TRBJ1-5, with D perhaps TRBD1 (5 bases). The CDR3 runs to 14 residues. The V gene's germline CDR1 is MDHEN and CDR2 SYDVKM. Trimming took 6 bases from V and 1 from J, leaving 10 bases between them. Here the CDR3 reads CASRDRDSNQPQHF. CDR3 in DNA: TGTGCCAGCAGGGACCGGGACAGCAATCAGCCCCAGCATTTT.

About this clone itself: The junction does not match germline at one end; this may be a read error. This specimen includes other DNA sequences encoding the same CDR3. This chain uses TRBV7-7 with TRBJ2-7; possibly TRBD2 for D (5 bases). CDR1 SSHAT and CDR2 FNYEAQ come from the germline V gene (reference sequence). The CDR3 has 13 residues. CDR3 coding DNA: TGTGCTAGCAGCTCAGGACTGGCCTACGAGCAGTACTTC. It encodes CASSSGLAYEQYF.

The chain joins TRBV10-2 to TRBJ1-4; unclear D gene. The V and J ends lost 7 bases and 8 bases respectively, with 17 bases between them. From germline, CDR1 is WSHSY and CDR2 SAAADI. The CDR3 is 14 residues long. This CDR3 reads CASKIPGVGEKLFF. The CDR3 DNA follows: TGCGCCAGCAAGATCCCCGGGGTAGGCGAAAAACTGTTTTTT.

This clone was observed a single time. The chain is built from TRBV14 and TRBJ2-3, with no clear D. The V end was cut by 1 base, the J end by 9 bases, with 11 bases between. CDR1 is SGHDN and CDR2 is FVKESK in the germline V gene. CDR3 length equals 13 residues. The CDR3 reads CASSQVLRGTQYF. Written as DNA, the CDR3 is TGTGCCAGCAGCCAAGTATTACGTGGAACGCAGTATTTT.

J is TRBJ2-7 and V is TRBV27; 8 bases agree with TRBD2. The V segment lost 5 bases and the J segment 2 bases; nucleotides outside the gene matches: 5. Germline V lookup: CDR1 MNHEY, CDR2 SMNVEV (reference sequence). The CDR3 sequence is 14 residues long. The CDR3 here is CASSKTSATYEQYF. The CDR3 DNA reads TGTGCCAGCAGTAAGACTAGCGCGACCTACGAGCAGTACTTC.

The genes are TRBV9 and TRBJ2-6; D call uncertain. This CDR3 is 17 amino acids long. Germline assignment: CDR1 SGDLS and CDR2 YYNGEE. Trimming took off 3 bases at V and 0 bases at J, with 13 bases between the two ends. The CDR3 DNA reads TGTGCCAGCAGCGCCCATATACGGCTCTCTGGGGCCAACGTCCTGACTTTC. Translated: CASSAHIRLSGANVLTF.

This chain uses TRBV7-8 with TRBJ2-1; 9 bases are a match to TRBD1. The CDR3 spans 15 residues. J lost 4 bases, V lost 5 bases, and 6 bases had no gene match. CDR1 is SGHVS, CDR2 FQNEAQ, per germline. The CDR3 bases are TGTGCCAGCAGCCCCCCTGGGACAGGGTACAATGAGCAGTTCTTC. The encoded protein is CASSPPGTGYNEQFF.

The rearrangement uses TRBV5-4 and TRBJ2-7, with D perhaps being TRBD1 or TRBD2 (5 bases each). Germline CDR1 SGHNT, CDR2 YYREEE (reference sequence). This CDR3 has 12 amino acids. V was trimmed by 4 bases and J by 2 bases, leaving 7 bases between them. Here the CDR3 reads CASSEGPYEQYF. The CDR3 DNA follows: TGTGCCAGCAGCGAGGGACCCTACGAGCAGTACTTC.

The chain is built from TRBV4-1 and TRBJ2-3, with TRBD2 matching over 8 bases. The CDR3 length is 17 residues. J gave up 2 bases and V 2 bases, and 9 bases lay outside the gene matches. Germline V lookup: CDR1 MGHRA, CDR2 YSYEKL. CDR3 nucleotides: TGCGCCAGCAGCCAATTTGATACTAGCGGAGACACAGATACGCAGTATTTT. Residues: CASSQFDTSGDTDTQYF.